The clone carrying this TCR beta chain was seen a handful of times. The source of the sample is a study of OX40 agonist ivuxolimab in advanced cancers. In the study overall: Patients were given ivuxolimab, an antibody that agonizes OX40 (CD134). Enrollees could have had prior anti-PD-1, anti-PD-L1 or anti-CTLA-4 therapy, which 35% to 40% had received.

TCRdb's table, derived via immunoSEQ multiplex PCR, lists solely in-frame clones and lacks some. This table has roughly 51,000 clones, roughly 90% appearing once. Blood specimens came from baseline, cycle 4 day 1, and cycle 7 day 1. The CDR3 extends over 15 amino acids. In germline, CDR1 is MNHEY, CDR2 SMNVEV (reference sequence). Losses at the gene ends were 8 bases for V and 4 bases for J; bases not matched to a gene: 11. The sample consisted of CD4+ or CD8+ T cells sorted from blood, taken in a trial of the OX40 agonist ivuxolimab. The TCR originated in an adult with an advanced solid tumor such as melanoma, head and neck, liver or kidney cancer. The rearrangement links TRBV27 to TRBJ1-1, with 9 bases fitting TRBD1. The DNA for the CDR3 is TGTGCCAGCCGTACCTGGACAGGGGAAGGCACTGAAGCTTTCTTT. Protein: CASRTWTGEGTEAFF.